Below are 16 T cell receptor beta chains sequenced from a single sample in a study of OX40 agonist ivuxolimab in advanced cancers. Profiled with immunoSEQ multiplex PCR; TCRdb holds only in-frame clones, not every one. The sample consists of around 25,000 clones, around 86% of them appearing once. This specimen consisted of CD4+ or CD8+ T cells sorted from blood, obtained in a trial of the OX40 agonist ivuxolimab. These receptors came from an adult with an advanced solid tumor such as melanoma, head and neck, liver or kidney cancer.

The chain employs TRBV9 and TRBJ1-4; TRBD1 agrees at 7 bases. CDR1 is SGDLS and CDR2 is YYNGEE in the germline V gene. CDR3 size: 15 residues. V shed 3 bases, J shed 0 bases, and the junction held 2 bases outside the gene matches. CDR3 bases: TGTGCCAGCAGCGCTGGGACAGCAACTAATGAAAAACTGTTTTTT. Encoded protein: CASSAGTATNEKLFF.

V usage is TRBV9 and J usage is TRBJ2-7, with a possible D match to TRBD2 (5 bases). The germline V and J ends were trimmed by 0 bases and 6 bases, with 19 bases remaining between them. This CDR3 has 16 residues. CDR1 SGDLS and CDR2 YYNGEE come from the germline V gene. The CDR3 protein is CASSVAGSGSVSEQYF. The CDR3 DNA reads as TGTGCCAGCAGCGTAGCGGGATCGGGCAGTGTCTCCGAGCAGTACTTC.

The gene calls are TRBV5-6 and TRBJ1-1, with no clear D. Germline assignment: CDR1 SGHDT and CDR2 YYEEEE. V shed 4 bases and J shed 1 base, with 17 bases lying between them. This CDR3 comprises 16 residues. For the CDR3, the DNA is TGTGCCAGCAGCGTCGGAGTCGGGGTGCGGAACACTGAAGCTTTCTTT. Translation gives CASSVGVGVRNTEAFF. The full variable domain, with the rest looked up from reference TRBV5-6 and TRBJ1-1, is DAGVTQSPTHLIKTRGQQVTLRCSPKSGHDTVSWYQQALGQGPQFIFQYYEEEERQRGNFPDRFSGHQFPNYSSELNVNALLLGDSALYLCASSVGVGVRNTEAFFGQGTRLTVV.

This clone was found a few times. The chain carries TRBV13 and TRBJ1-6; 9 bases agree with TRBD1. Germline trimming cut 3 bases from V and 7 bases from J; bases unmatched to any gene: 1. This CDR3 is built from 14 residues. Germline loops: CDR1 PRHDT, CDR2 FYEKMQ (reference sequence). The CDR3 DNA sequence: TGTGCCAGCAGCTTTGGGACAGGGAATTCACCCCTCCACTTT. Its protein product is CASSFGTGNSPLHF. The variable domain in full, with the rest retrieved from reference TRBV13 and TRBJ1-6, is AAGVIQSPRHLIKEKRETATLKCYPIPRHDTVYWYQQGPGQDPQFLISFYEKMQSDKGSIPDRFSAQQFSDYHSELNMSSLELGDSALYFCASSFGTGNSPLHFGNGTRLTVT.

The chain is built from TRBV7-6 and TRBJ2-7; D unresolved. From germline, CDR1 is SGHVS and CDR2 FNYEAQ. V was clipped by 5 bases and J by 3 bases, with 17 bases between them. This CDR3 has 15 residues. In DNA form, the CDR3 reads TGTGCCAGCAGCCCAGGAACGGGCTGGGGCTACGAGCAGTACTTC. It codes for CASSPGTGWGYEQYF.

V usage is TRBV5-1 and J usage is TRBJ2-1, with 7 bases that match TRBD2. V shed 0 bases and J 10 bases; nucleotides not matched to a gene: 10. The CDR3 is 15 residues long. Germline V CDR1 and CDR2: SGHRS, YFSETQ. CDR3 loop: CASSLVAGELREQFF. DNA for the CDR3: TGCGCCAGCAGCTTGGTGGCGGGAGAGCTCCGGGAGCAGTTCTTC.

This chain links TRBV30 with TRBJ1-1, with TRBD1 as a possible D gene (5 bases). Germline-derived CDR1 and CDR2 are GTSNPN and SVGIG (reference sequence). Between the trimmed V and J ends, which lost 0 bases and 1 base, there was a span of 9 bases. The CDR3 spans 14 residues. The CDR3 region is CAWSVVGANTEAFF. The CDR3 DNA reads TGTGCCTGGAGTGTAGTAGGGGCGAACACTGAAGCTTTCTTT.

This chain joins TRBV7-6 and TRBJ2-1, with D possibly being TRBD2 (6 bases). Germline CDR1 and CDR2: SGHVS and FNYEAQ. V lost 2 bases and J 4 bases, leaving 21 bases between the germline ends. CDR3 size: 18 residues. The CDR3 spells CASSLKTIGTLLYNEQFF. The CDR3 DNA is TGTGCCAGCAGCTTAAAAACCATCGGGACTCTATTATACAATGAGCAGTTCTTC.

The chain links TRBV15 to TRBJ2-1; D is unresolved. This CDR3 has 12 residues. Germline-derived CDR1 and CDR2 are LNHNV and YYDKDF (reference sequence). Trimming took 4 bases from V and 10 from J, leaving 11 bases between them. The CDR3 nucleotides read TGTGCCACCAGCACTCTAACTGGCGAGCAGTTCTTC. This codes for CATSTLTGEQFF. Looking up the rest from reference TRBV15 and TRBJ2-1 gives the full variable domain: DAMVIQNPRYQVTQFGKPVTLSCSQTLNHNVMYWYQQKSSQAPKLLFHYYDKDFNNEADTPDNFQSRRPNTSFCFLDIRSPGLGDTAMYLCATSTLTGEQFFGPGTRLTVL.

The CDR3 is CASKARDRPNTEAFF. CDR3 DNA sequence: TGTGCCAGCAAAGCCCGCGACAGGCCTAACACTGAAGCTTTCTTT. The rearrangement links TRBV27 to TRBJ1-1, with D perhaps TRBD1 (6 bases). Trimming removed 7 bases from V and 2 bases from J, with 17 bases in between. Germline CDR1 is MNHEY and CDR2 is SMNVEV (reference sequence). The CDR3 runs to 15 residues.

The chain employs TRBV7-2 and TRBJ2-1; D gene ambiguous. V shed 5 bases and J shed 8 bases, with 16 bases lying between them. The CDR3 runs 14 residues. Per germline, CDR1 SGHTA and CDR2 FQGNSA. As DNA, the CDR3 is TGTGCCAGCAGCCCCAAACGCGTTGGACATGAGCAGTTCTTC. The encoded protein is CASSPKRVGHEQFF.

J is TRBJ2-7 and V is TRBV19, with 14 bases identical to TRBD2. This CDR3 spans 14 amino acids. V lost 6 bases to trimming and J lost 5 bases; unmatched junction nucleotides: 3. CDR1 and CDR2 from the germline V gene are LNHDA and SQIVND (reference sequence). The CDR3: CASSPGLAGDEQYF. DNA for the CDR3: TGTGCCAGTAGCCCGGGACTAGCGGGAGACGAGCAGTACTTC.

In its sample, this clone was seen once. At one of its ends the junction is not consistent with the germline gene, which may arise from a read error. J is TRBJ2-7 and V is TRBV2; TRBD1 matches at 8 bases. The CDR3 contains 14 residues. Germline CDR1 SNHLY, CDR2 FYNNEI. CDR3 nucleotide sequence: TGTGCCAGCAGTGAAAGGGACAGGAGGGGGGAAGGGGACTTC. This translates into CASSERDRRGEGDF.

The chain links TRBV7-9 to TRBJ2-1, with a possible D match to TRBD2 (6 bases). Trimming pared 4 bases from V and 10 bases from J, leaving 23 bases between. This CDR3 comprises 16 residues. The V gene's germline CDR1 is SEHNR and CDR2 FQNEAQ (reference sequence). This CDR3 is CASSYPSGGARPEQFF. The CDR3 DNA follows: TGTGCCAGCAGCTACCCTTCTGGCGGGGCCCGGCCGGAGCAGTTCTTC.

V and J are TRBV30 and TRBJ2-7; D is perhaps TRBD1 or TRBD2 (5 bases each). V dropped 3 bases and J dropped 0 bases, with 9 bases sitting between them. Per germline, CDR1 GTSNPN and CDR2 SVGIG (reference sequence). The CDR3 loop spans 13 amino acids. The CDR3 region is CAWRPGTSYEQYF. The CDR3 region has the DNA TGTGCCTGGAGACCCGGGACCTCCTACGAGCAGTACTTC.

The chain carries TRBV27 and TRBJ2-7; D is possibly TRBD1 or TRBD2 (5 bases each). The CDR3 sequence is 16 residues long. Germline CDR1 reads MNHEY; CDR2 reads SMNVEV (reference sequence). V lost 7 bases to trimming and J lost 4 bases, with 23 bases between them. The CDR3 region is CASKSVHPGPKYEQYF. CDR3 nucleotide sequence: TGTGCCAGCAAAAGTGTCCACCCGGGACCTAAGTACGAGCAGTACTTC.